This T cell receptor beta chain is from a study of blood T cell repertoires in COVID-19. Background on the study: Some COVID-19 samples were acute and others convalescent; all came from the United States, Italy and Spain. T cells, B-cell-depleted T cells, or PBMCs supplied cDNA or gDNA.

How the authors handled the data: Estimated nucleated cell counts came from reference gene primer amplification. This table comes from immunoSEQ multiplex PCR, and its TCRdb copy is limited to in-frame clones, with some not included. V, J and clone size are taken as reported in that table, and D and trimming were inferred from the DNA itself. Here the sample spans some 120,000 clones, approximately 80% being singletons. This clone is a singleton in its sample. There are 15 residues in the CDR3. CDR1 SGHAT and CDR2 FQNNGV come from the germline V gene. The V segment lost 0 bases and the J segment 5 bases; nucleotides outside the gene matches: 6.

The TCR sequence derives from a man aged 65 to 79 with active or convalescent COVID-19. J is TRBJ2-5 and V is TRBV11-2; 7 nucleotides line up with TRBD2. The sequenced sample consisted of peripheral blood. CDR3 residues: CASSLEGGRGETQYF. The CDR3 DNA follows: TGTGCCAGCAGCTTAGAGGGCGGGAGAGGTGAGACCCAGTACTTC.